A selection of T cell receptor beta chains follows, all from one sample in a study of graft-versus-host responses after intestinal transplantation. The table came from immunoSEQ multiplex PCR; TCRdb's copy has only in-frame clones and leaves some out. The sample shows tens of thousands of clones, roughly 87% of them seen only once. The material sequenced was PBMCs, taken about 38 months after transplant. These receptors originate from a human patient who received an intestinal transplant, so some T cells may come from the graft donor. CDR3s include the opening cysteine and the closing phenylalanine or tryptophan. Each record gives: clone size, D gene, V gene, J gene, CDR3 protein, CDR3 DNA. D genes are given only for firm matches. Expanded clones are given a class, and other clones once, few, many or no size at all.

NA,TRBD2,TRBV7-2,TRBJ2-3,CASSLGLAGGSDTQYF,TGTGCCAGCAGCTTAGGACTAGCGGGGGGGTCGGATACGCAGTATTTT
NA,TRBD1,TRBV6-1,TRBJ1-4,CATSPDRVSEKLFF,TGTGCCACCTCGCCCGACAGGGTTAGTGAAAAACTGTTTTTT
NA,NA,TRBV5-1,TRBJ2-1,CASSIPSEYNEQFF,TGCGCCAGCAGCATTCCTAGTGAATACAATGAGCAGTTCTTC
NA,TRBD2,TRBV6-1,TRBJ2-3,CASSDSGSNAGTQYF,TGTGCCAGCAGTGACAGCGGGAGTAACGCGGGGACGCAGTATTTT
NA,NA,TRBV5-1,TRBJ2-1,CASSLRDTTYNEQFF,TGCGCCAGCAGCTTGAGGGACACTACCTACAATGAGCAGTTCTTC
NA,TRBD2,TRBV28,TRBJ2-3,CASSNQREGTDTQYF,TGTGCCAGCAGTAATCAGCGGGAGGGCACAGATACGCAGTATTTT
NA,NA,TRBV19,TRBJ2-6,CASSIAISGANVLTF,TGTGCCAGTAGTATAGCCATATCTGGGGCCAACGTCCTGACTTTC
NA,NA,TRBV28,TRBJ1-5,CASSLVRDPGQPQHF,TGTGCCAGCAGTTTAGTCCGGGATCCAGGTCAGCCCCAGCATTTT
few,TRBD1,TRBV5-1,TRBJ1-6,CASSPTWGQRGSPLHF,TGCGCCAGCAGCCCTACTTGGGGACAGAGGGGGTCACCCCTCCACTTT
NA,NA,TRBV6-5,TRBJ2-3,CASSLGGPADTQYF,TGTGCCAGCAGCCTAGGGGGGCCCGCGGATACGCAGTATTTT
NA,TRBD2,TRBV28,TRBJ2-7,CASRKTSGSLGEQYF,TGTGCCAGCAGGAAGACTAGCGGGAGTCTAGGCGAGCAGTACTTC
NA,NA,TRBV6-5,TRBJ2-4,CASSYGQGNIQYF,TGTGCCAGCAGTTACGGGCAAGGAAACATTCAGTACTTC
few,TRBD1,TRBV7-9,TRBJ1-4,CASSPGGSIGKLFF,TGTGCCAGCAGTCCAGGGGGCTCAATTGGAAAACTGTTTTTT
NA,TRBD1,TRBV7-8,TRBJ1-1,CAGSRGQGWDTEAFF,TGTGCCGGCAGCCGAGGACAGGGGTGGGACACTGAAGCTTTCTTT
NA,NA,TRBV28,TRBJ1-2,CASSFRDFLYANYGYAF,TGTGCCAGCAGTTTCCGGGATTTCCTCTATGCCAACTATGGCTACGCCTTC
NA,NA,TRBV11-2,TRBJ2-1,CASSLGDTGYNEQFF,TGTGCCAGCAGCTTAGGGGACACTGGATACAATGAGCAGTTCTTC
NA,NA,TRBV28,TRBJ1-4,CASSLTNEKLFF,TGTGCCAGCAGTCTCACGAATGAAAAACTGTTTTTT
few,TRBD1,TRBV2,TRBJ2-7,CASRATVRDSTYEQYF,TGTGCCAGCAGAGCTACAGTCCGGGACAGCACCTACGAGCAGTACTTC
NA,TRBD1,TRBV2,TRBJ2-6,CASSGTGGSGANVLTF,TGTGCCAGTTCCGGGACAGGGGGTTCTGGGGCCAACGTCCTGACTTTC
NA,NA,TRBV15,TRBJ1-4,CATSVPRGTNEKLFF,TGTGCCACCAGCGTACCCAGGGGTACTAATGAAAAACTGTTTTTT
NA,TRBD1,TRBV6-5,TRBJ2-7,CASSYSGQGVYEQYF,TGTGCCAGCAGTTACTCTGGCCAGGGGGTCTACGAGCAGTACTTC
NA,TRBD1,TRBV28,TRBJ2-7,CASTQGQLYEQYF,TGTGCCAGCACCCAGGGACAGCTCTACGAGCAGTACTTC
NA,NA,TRBV28,TRBJ1-5,CASSLGGSNQGQPQHF,TGTGCCAGCAGTTTAGGGGGGAGCAATCAAGGCCAGCCCCAGCATTTT
few,TRBD2,TRBV5-8,TRBJ2-1,CASSWGLADSYNEQFF,TGTGCCAGCAGCTGGGGACTAGCGGACTCCTACAATGAGCAGTTCTTC
NA,NA,TRBV11-2,TRBJ1-1,CASSFSEWQGGTEAFF,TGTGCCAGCAGCTTTTCCGAGTGGCAAGGAGGAACTGAAGCTTTCTTT